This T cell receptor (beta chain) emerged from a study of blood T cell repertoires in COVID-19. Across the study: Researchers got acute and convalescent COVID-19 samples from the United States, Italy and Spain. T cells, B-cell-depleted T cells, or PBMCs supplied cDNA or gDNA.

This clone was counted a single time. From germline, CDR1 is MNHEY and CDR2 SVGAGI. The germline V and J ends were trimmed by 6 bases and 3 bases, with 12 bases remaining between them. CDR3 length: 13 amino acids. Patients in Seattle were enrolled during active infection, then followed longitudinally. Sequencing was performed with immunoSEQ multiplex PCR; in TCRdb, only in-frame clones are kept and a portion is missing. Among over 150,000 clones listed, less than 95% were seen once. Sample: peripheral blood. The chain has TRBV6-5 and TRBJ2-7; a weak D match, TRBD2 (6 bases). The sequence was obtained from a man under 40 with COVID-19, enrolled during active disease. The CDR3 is CASRTGVNYEQYF. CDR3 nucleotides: TGTGCCAGCAGAACGGGGGTCAACTACGAGCAGTACTTC.